This TCR beta chain was obtained from a study of identical twins. TCRdb analysed the 5' RACE reads with MiXCR anew, one entry per CDR3 protein. The sample yields hundreds of thousands of distinct CDR3 sequences, around 5.7% seen once. The table lists this clonotype with many counts. The sequenced sample consisted of naive T cells sorted from blood. This clonotype was sampled from a man younger than 35 in good health.

CDR3 sequence reads: CASSLRTGVETQYF. The CDR3 bases are TGTGCCAGCAGTCTTCGGACAGGGGTAGAGACCCAGTACTTC. The rearrangement uses TRBV12-3 or TRBV12-4 and TRBJ2-5, with TRBD1 identical over 9 bases. The CDR3 covers 14 residues. V lost 5 bases to trimming and J lost 4 bases; unmatched junction nucleotides: 5.